The clone carrying this T cell receptor beta chain showed up just once. This entry is derived from a study of long-term antiretroviral therapy in people with HIV. The assay used was immunoSEQ (version v3.0), run at survey level. Method: immunoSEQ multiplex PCR; TCRdb's copy keeps in-frame clones and lacks some. The sample lists 9,000 or so clones, over 60% occurring once. In germline, CDR1 is SGHVS, CDR2 FNYEAQ. This CDR3 spans 19 amino acids. V dropped 4 bases and J dropped 5; count of bases not matched to a gene: 19. This specimen was unsorted PBMCs, taken 0.6 years before starting antiretroviral therapy. The chain links TRBV7-6 to TRBJ2-5, with 10 bases that match TRBD1. The TCR was taken from a man aged 35 to 55 with HIV. The CDR3 nucleotides read TGTGCCAGCAGCTCCGACAGGGGGCGCGGGGTCGGTATCAGGGAGACCCAGTACTTC. Protein product: CASSSDRGRGVGIRETQYF.